The sample holds many counts of the clone carrying this TCR beta chain. These data originate in a study of regulatory T cells in long-lasting Graves disease. This sample's time point: newly diagnosed GD, antithyroid drugs for less than 3 months. The TCR library was made from RNA that had been extracted from PBMCs in TRIzol. With iRepertoire HTBI primers and Arm-PCR of CDR3 regions, TCR beta libraries were built. From the multiplex PCR reads, TCRdb called clonotypes with MiXCR, one entry per CDR3 protein. The repertoire holds 300,000 to 400,000 distinct CDR3 sequences, with 18% as singletons. CDR3 length: 15 residues. The germline V and J ends were trimmed by 6 bases and 5 bases, with 16 bases remaining between them. Germline V lookup: CDR1 MDHEN, CDR2 SYDVKM.

The genes are TRBV28 and TRBJ1-4; D perhaps matches TRBD1 (5 bases). The starting material was peripheral blood mononuclear cells (PBMCs), obtained at new diagnosis, from a patient treated with antithyroid drugs. The TCR comes from a female donor with Graves disease. CDR3 nucleotides: TGTGCCAGCAGCTTGGGACTCCAATTAAATGAAAAACTGTTTTTT. Protein: CASSLGLQLNEKLFF.